This T cell receptor beta chain derives from a study of T cell changes during pregnancy in multiple sclerosis. Assay used: immunoSEQ multiplex PCR; TCRdb lists only in-frame clones, some missing. The data hold 65,000 to 95,000 clones, with around 91% observed a single time. The specimen comprised peripheral blood, sampled before pregnancy. The receptor comes from a female donor with multiple sclerosis, enrolled in a pregnancy study.

CDR3 in DNA: TGTGCCACCAGCAGAGGTGGGCGGGATGGCTACACCTTC. This translates into CATSRGGRDGYTF. This chain uses TRBV15 with TRBJ1-2; the D is unclear. Germline CDR1 and CDR2: LNHNV and YYDKDF (reference sequence). The CDR3 has 13 amino acids. Trimming removed 1 base from V and 6 bases from J, with 9 bases in between.